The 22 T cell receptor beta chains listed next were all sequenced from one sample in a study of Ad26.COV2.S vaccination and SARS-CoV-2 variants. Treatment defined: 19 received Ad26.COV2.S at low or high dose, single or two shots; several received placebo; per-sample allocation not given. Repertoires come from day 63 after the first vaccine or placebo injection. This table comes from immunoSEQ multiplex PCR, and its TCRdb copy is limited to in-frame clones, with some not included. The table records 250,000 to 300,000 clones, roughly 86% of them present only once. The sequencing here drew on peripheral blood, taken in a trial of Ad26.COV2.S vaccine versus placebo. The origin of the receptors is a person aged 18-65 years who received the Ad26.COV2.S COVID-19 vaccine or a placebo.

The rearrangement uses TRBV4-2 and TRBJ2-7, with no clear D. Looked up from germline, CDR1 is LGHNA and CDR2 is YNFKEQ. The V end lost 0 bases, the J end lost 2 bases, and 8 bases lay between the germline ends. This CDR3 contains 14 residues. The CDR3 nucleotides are TGTGCCAGCAGCCAAGAAAAGGTTGCCTACGAGCAGTACTTC. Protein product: CASSQEKVAYEQYF.

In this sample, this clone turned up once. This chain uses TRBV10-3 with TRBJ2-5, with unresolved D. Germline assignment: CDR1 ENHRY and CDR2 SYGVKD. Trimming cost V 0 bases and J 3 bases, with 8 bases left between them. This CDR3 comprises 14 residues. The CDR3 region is CAISESTGKETQYF. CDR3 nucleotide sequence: TGTGCCATCAGTGAGTCAACCGGTAAAGAGACCCAGTACTTC.

DNA for the CDR3: TGTGCCAGCAGCTCTTGGACAGGGAGGACTGAAGCTTTCTTT. It encodes CASSSWTGRTEAFF. The genes are TRBV7-2 and TRBJ1-1; the match to TRBD1 covers 8 bases. Germline V gene data show CDR1 as SGHTA and CDR2 as FQGNSA. The CDR3 length is 14 residues. The J segment lost 5 bases and the V segment lost 4 bases, leaving 6 bases of the junction unmatched.

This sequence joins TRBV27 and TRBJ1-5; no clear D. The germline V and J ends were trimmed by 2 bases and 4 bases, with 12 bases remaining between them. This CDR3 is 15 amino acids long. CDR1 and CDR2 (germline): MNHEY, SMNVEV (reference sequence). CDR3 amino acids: CASSLSGLRNQPQHF. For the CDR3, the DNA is TGTGCCAGCAGTTTAAGTGGGTTGCGAAATCAGCCCCAGCATTTT.

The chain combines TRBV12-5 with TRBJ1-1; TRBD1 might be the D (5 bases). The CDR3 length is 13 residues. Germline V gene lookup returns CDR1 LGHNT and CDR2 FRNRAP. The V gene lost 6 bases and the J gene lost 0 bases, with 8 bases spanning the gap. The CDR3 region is CASGLGLNTEAFF. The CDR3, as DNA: TGTGCTAGTGGCCTGGGGCTGAACACTGAAGCTTTCTTT. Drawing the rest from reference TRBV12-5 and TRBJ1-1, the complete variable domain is DARVTQTPRHKVTEMGQEVTMRCQPILGHNTVFWYRQTMMQGLELLAYFRNRAPLDDSGMPKDRFSAEMPDATLATLKIQPSEPRDSAVYFCASGLGLNTEAFFGQGTRLTVV.

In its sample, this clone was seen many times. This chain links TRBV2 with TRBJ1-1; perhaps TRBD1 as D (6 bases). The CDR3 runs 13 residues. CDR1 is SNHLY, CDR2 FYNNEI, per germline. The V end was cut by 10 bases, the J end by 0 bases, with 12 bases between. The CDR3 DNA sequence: TGTGCCACCGACAGGACCATGAACACTGAAGCTTTCTTT. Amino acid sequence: CATDRTMNTEAFF.

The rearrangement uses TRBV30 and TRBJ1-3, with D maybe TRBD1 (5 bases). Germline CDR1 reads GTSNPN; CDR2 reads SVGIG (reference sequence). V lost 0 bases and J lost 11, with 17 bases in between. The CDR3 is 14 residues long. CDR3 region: CAWSVSQGRLPIYF. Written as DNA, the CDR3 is TGTGCCTGGAGTGTAAGTCAGGGACGACTTCCCATATATTTT.

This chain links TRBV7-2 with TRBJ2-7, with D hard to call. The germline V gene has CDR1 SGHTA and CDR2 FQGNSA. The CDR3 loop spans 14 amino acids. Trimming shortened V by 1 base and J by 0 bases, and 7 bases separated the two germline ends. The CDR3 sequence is CASSLGWSSYEQYF. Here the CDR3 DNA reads TGTGCCAGCAGCTTAGGGTGGAGCTCCTACGAGCAGTACTTC.

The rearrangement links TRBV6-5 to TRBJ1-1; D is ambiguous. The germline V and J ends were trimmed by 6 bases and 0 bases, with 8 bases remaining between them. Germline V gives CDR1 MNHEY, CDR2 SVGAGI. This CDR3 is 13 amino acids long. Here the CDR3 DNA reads TGTGCCAGCAGAATCGACATGAACACTGAAGCTTTCTTT. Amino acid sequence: CASRIDMNTEAFF.

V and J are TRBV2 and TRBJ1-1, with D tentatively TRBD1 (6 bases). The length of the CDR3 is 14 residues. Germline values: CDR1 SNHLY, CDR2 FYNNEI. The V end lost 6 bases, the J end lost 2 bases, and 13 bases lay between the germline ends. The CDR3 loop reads CASSARGGNTEAFF. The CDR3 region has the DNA TGTGCCAGCAGCGCCCGGGGGGGCAACACTGAAGCTTTCTTT.

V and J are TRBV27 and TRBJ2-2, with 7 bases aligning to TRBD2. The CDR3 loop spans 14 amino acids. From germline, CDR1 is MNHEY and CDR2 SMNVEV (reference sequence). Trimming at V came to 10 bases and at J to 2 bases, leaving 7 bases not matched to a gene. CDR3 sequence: CATGGRVNTGELFF. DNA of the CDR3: TGTGCCACCGGAGGGAGGGTCAACACCGGGGAGCTGTTTTTT.

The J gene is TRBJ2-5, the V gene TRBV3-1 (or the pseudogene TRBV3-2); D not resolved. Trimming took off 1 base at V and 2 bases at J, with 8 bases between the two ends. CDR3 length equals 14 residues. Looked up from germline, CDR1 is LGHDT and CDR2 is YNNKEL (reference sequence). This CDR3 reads CASSQGVRQETQYF. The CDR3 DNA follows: TGTGCCAGCAGCCAAGGCGTGAGGCAAGAGACCCAGTACTTC.

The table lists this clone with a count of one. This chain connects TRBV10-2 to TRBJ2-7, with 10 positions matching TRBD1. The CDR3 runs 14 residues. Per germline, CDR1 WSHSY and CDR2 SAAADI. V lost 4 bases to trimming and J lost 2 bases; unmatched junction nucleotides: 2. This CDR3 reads CASSAGQGAYEQYF. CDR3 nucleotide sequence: TGCGCCAGCAGTGCAGGACAGGGGGCCTACGAGCAGTACTTC.

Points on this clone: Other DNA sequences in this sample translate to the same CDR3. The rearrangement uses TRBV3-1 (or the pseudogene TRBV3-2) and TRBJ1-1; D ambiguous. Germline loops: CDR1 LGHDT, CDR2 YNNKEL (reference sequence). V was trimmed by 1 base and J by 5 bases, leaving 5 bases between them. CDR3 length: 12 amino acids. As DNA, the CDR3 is TGTGCCAGCAGCCAAGGGGTTACTGAAGCTTTCTTT. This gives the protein CASSQGVTEAFF.

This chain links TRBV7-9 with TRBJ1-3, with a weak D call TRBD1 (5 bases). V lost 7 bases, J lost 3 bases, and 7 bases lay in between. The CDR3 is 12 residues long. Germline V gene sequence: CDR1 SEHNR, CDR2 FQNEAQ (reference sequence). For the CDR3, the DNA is TGTGCCAGCACCAGGGATGGAAACACCATATATTTT. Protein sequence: CASTRDGNTIYF.

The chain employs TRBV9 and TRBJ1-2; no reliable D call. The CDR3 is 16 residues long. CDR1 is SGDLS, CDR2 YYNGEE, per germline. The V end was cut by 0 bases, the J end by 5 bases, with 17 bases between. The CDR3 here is CASSVEGSLKLYGYTF. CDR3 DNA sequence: TGTGCCAGCAGCGTAGAAGGGTCCCTCAAATTATATGGCTACACCTTC.

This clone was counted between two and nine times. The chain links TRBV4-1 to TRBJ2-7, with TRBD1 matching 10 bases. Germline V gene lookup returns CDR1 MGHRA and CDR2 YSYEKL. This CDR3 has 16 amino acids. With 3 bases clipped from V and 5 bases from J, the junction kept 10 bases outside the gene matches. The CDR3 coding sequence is TGCGCCAGCAGCCACCTCGACAGGGGGCGACGGGACGAGCAGTACTTC. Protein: CASSHLDRGRRDEQYF.

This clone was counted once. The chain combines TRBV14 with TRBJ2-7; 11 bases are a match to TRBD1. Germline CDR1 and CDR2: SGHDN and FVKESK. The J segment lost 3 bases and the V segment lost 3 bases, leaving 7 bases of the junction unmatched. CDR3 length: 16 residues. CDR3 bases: TGTGCCAGCAGCCAGCGTCTGGGACAGGGGGACTACGAGCAGTACTTC. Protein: CASSQRLGQGDYEQYF.

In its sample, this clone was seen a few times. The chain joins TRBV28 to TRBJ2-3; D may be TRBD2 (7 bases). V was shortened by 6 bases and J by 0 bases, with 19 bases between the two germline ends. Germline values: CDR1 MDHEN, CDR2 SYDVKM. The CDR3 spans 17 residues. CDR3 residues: CASRPSGGGESTDTQYF. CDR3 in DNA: TGTGCCAGCAGACCATCGGGGGGCGGGGAAAGCACAGATACGCAGTATTTT.

The CDR3 sequence: CASSPRQGWNGELFF. The DNA of the CDR3 is TGTGCCAGCTCCCCGAGACAGGGGTGGAACGGGGAGCTGTTTTTT. The V call is TRBV18, the J call TRBJ2-2, with 8 bases aligning to TRBD1. The CDR3 sequence is 15 residues long. J gave up 7 bases and V 6 bases, and 10 bases lay outside the gene matches. The germline V gene encodes CDR1 KGHSH and CDR2 LQKENI.

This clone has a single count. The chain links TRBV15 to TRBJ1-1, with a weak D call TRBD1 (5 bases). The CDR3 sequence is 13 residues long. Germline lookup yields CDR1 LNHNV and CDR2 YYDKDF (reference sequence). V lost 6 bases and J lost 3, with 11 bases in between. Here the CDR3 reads CATRRDGDTEAFF. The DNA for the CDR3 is TGTGCCACCAGGAGGGACGGAGACACTGAAGCTTTCTTT.

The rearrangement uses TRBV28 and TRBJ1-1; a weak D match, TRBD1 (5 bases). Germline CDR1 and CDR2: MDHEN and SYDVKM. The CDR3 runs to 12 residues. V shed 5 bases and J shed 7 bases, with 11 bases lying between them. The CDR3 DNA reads TGTGCCAGCAGTATGGGGCAGTTTGAAGCTTTCTTT. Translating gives CASSMGQFEAFF.